This note documents a single TCR beta chain sequence. The target antigen is unknown. The source of the sample is a study of STAT5B mutations in CD4+ large granular lymphocyte leukemia. Study results and caveats: TRBV06-family usage was enriched in top patient clones (8/27) versus controls (2/35). Higher CD4+ than CD8+ T-LGLL clonality might reflect small sample size.

CDR1 KGHSH and CDR2 LQKENI come from the germline V gene. Trimming cost V 1 base and J 0 bases, with 10 bases left between them. The CDR3 covers 15 residues. In the source study's methods: Lowest detectable productive clonotype frequency was 2.59 x 10-5. The data were produced by immunoSEQ multiplex PCR, yet TCRdb's version contains in-frame clones alone and is incomplete. The V and J calls and clone size come from that table; D and trimming were worked out from the DNA. This table holds tens of thousands of clones, about 70% found once. The sample was CD4+ T cells from blood buffy coats. This rearrangement joins TRBV18 to TRBJ2-7; weak D call: TRBD1 (6 bases). The receptor comes from a human donor in good health. The CDR3 sequence is CASSPQGVYSYEQYF. CDR3 nucleotides: TGTGCCAGCTCACCACAGGGGGTCTACTCCTACGAGCAGTACTTC.